This TCR beta chain was documented in a study of cytomegalovirus exposure and HLA in healthy donors. Germline V lookup: CDR1 LNHDA, CDR2 SQIVND (reference sequence). J was trimmed by 5 bases and V by 3 bases; bases with no gene match: 9. This CDR3 is built from 15 residues. The primer mix had 60 Vbeta and 13 Jbeta primers. Generated by immunoSEQ multiplex PCR, the TCRdb table keeps only in-frame clones and is missing some. The top ten clones hold approximately 2% of a sample with some 210,000 clones, 77% of them seen once. The clonotype originates from a woman between 25 and 40 years old in good health and CMV-seropositive. Sequencing was carried out using PBMCs. The chain links TRBV19 to TRBJ2-5, with 7 positions matching TRBD1. The CDR3: CASSMTTGRRETQYF. In DNA, the CDR3 is TGTGCCAGTAGTATGACGACAGGGAGACGGGAGACCCAGTACTTC.